This TCR beta chain was recovered during a study of cytomegalovirus exposure and HLA in healthy donors. Study information: A preliminary data release comprised tens of millions of unique TCRs obtained from HLA-typed donors.

To note about this clone: Its antigen is currently unknown.

Study-wide results and limits: Altogether, 160 or so TCR beta chains were recorded as cytomegalovirus-associated. The classifier reportedly diagnosed cytomegalovirus status with high specificity and sensitivity.

V dropped 1 base and J dropped 5; count of bases not matched to a gene: 4. CDR1 is SQVTM and CDR2 is ANQGSEA in the germline V gene. The CDR3 contains 13 residues. Primers for the PCR totalled 60 Vbeta and 13 Jbeta. Assay: immunoSEQ multiplex PCR; the TCRdb copy retains only in-frame clones and omits some. There are roughly 80,000 clones in the sample; 84% occur only once, and 2.4% lies in the top ten. This chain connects TRBV29-1 to TRBJ2-5; 7 nucleotides agree with TRBD1. This clonotype originated in a woman between 50 and 59 years old in good health and CMV-seronegative. Sequencing used PBMCs. CDR3 DNA sequence: TGCAGCGTTGAAGTGGAGACAGGGGAGACCCAGTACTTC. Its translation: CSVEVETGETQYF.